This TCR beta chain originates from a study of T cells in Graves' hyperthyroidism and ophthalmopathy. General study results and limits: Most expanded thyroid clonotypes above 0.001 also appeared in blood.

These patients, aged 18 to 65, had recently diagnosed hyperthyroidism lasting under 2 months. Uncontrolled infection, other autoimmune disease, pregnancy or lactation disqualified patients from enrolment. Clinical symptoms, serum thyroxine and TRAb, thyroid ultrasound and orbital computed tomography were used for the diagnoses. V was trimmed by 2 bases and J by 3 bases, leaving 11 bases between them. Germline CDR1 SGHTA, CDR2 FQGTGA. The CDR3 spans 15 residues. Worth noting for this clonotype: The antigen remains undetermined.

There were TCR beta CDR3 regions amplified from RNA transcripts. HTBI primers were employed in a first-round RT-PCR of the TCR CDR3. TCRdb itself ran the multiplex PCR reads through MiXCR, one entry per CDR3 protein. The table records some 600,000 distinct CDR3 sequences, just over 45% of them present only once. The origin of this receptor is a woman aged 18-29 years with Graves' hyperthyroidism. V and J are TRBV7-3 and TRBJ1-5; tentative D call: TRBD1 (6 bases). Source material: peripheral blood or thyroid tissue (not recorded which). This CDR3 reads CASSLAGVDNQPQHF. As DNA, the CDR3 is TGTGCCAGCAGCTTAGCAGGGGTCGACAATCAGCCCCAGCATTTT.